The 21 T cell receptor beta chains presented below share a single source sample, sequenced in a study of T cell responses to AZD1222 COVID-19 vaccine. This table comes from immunoSEQ multiplex PCR, and its TCRdb copy is limited to in-frame clones, with some not included. The table lists 150,000 to 200,000 clones, 80% to 90% of them singletons. The sample in question was peripheral blood, obtained on day 0 of AZD1222 vaccination. The source of these receptors is an adult in good health.

The chain has TRBV5-4 and TRBJ2-7; TRBD2 agrees at 9 bases. V was pared by 4 bases and J by 6 bases, with 5 bases of the junction left unmatched. Per the germline V gene, CDR1 is SGHNT and CDR2 is YYREEE (reference sequence). The CDR3 runs to 13 residues. CDR3 region: CASSRAGGFEQYV. The CDR3 DNA reads TGTGCCAGCAGCCGGGCGGGGGGGTTCGAGCAGTACGTC.

The chain uses TRBV5-6 and TRBJ2-7; D uncertain. Germline V gene lookup returns CDR1 SGHDT and CDR2 YYEEEE. The CDR3 loop spans 13 amino acids. Trimming left V 0 bases short and J 4 bases short, with 8 bases between. The CDR3 DNA reads as TGTGCCAGCAGCTTGGGTAGGGTATACGAGCAGTACTTC. Its translation: CASSLGRVYEQYF.

The CDR3 DNA sequence: TGTGCCAGCTCACCGACCACGTCGGGGAACAATCAGCCCCAGCATTTT. Amino acids: CASSPTTSGNNQPQHF. This chain connects TRBV18 to TRBJ1-5, with D hard to call. The length of the CDR3 is 16 residues. In germline, CDR1 is KGHSH, CDR2 LQKENI. Trimming removed 3 bases from V and 3 bases from J, with 15 bases in between. Complete variable domain (other parts from reference TRBV18 and TRBJ1-5): NAGVMQNPRHLVRRRGQEARLRCSPMKGHSHVYWYRQLPEEGLKFMVYLQKENIIDESGMPKERFSAEFPKEGPSILRIQQVVRGDSAAYFCASSPTTSGNNQPQHFGDGTRLSIL.

The chain joins TRBV7-2 to TRBJ1-5; possible D gene TRBD1, 5 bases. The CDR3 is 15 residues long. Trimming pared 5 bases from V and 1 base from J, leaving 12 bases between. Per the germline V gene, CDR1 is SGHTA and CDR2 is FQGNSA. The CDR3 region is CASSGGPASNQPQHF. The CDR3 region has the DNA TGTGCCAGCAGCGGGGGTCCAGCCAGCAATCAGCCCCAGCATTTT. The variable domain in full, with the rest retrieved from reference TRBV7-2 and TRBJ1-5, is GAGVSQSPSNKVTEKGKDVELRCDPISGHTALYWYRQSLGQGLEFLIYFQGNSAPDKSGLPSDRFSAERTGGSVSTLTIQRTQQEDSAVYLCASSGGPASNQPQHFGDGTRLSIL.

The chain combines TRBV7-2 with TRBJ2-1; TRBD1 might be the D (5 bases). Germline CDR1 and CDR2: SGHTA and FQGNSA. V was shortened by 3 bases and J by 7 bases, with 13 bases between the two germline ends. The CDR3 covers 14 residues. The CDR3 DNA sequence: TGTGCCAGCAGCTTGGTAAATCAGGGAAATGAGCAGTTCTTC. It specifies CASSLVNQGNEQFF.

The chain uses TRBV13 and TRBJ2-4, with TRBD2 identical over 8 bases. This CDR3 has 19 amino acids. Trimming removed 4 bases from V and 0 bases from J; junction bases left unmatched: 14. Germline CDR1 reads PRHDT; CDR2 reads FYEKMQ (reference sequence). CDR3 nucleotide sequence: TGTGCCAGCAGCTGGCTAGGTACCCGGGGGGGACTAGCCAAAAACATTCAGTACTTC. It yields the protein CASSWLGTRGGLAKNIQYF.

This clone appeared a single time. The V gene is TRBV3-1 (or the pseudogene TRBV3-2), the J gene TRBJ2-2, with D hard to call. Looked up from germline, CDR1 is LGHDT and CDR2 is YNNKEL (reference sequence). Trimming took off 1 base at V and 6 bases at J, with 9 bases between the two ends. This CDR3 contains 14 residues. CDR3 DNA: TGTGCCAGCAGCCAAGTCGGGTCTTCCGGGGAGCTGTTTTTT. Encoded protein: CASSQVGSSGELFF.

The V and J genes are TRBV30 and TRBJ1-1, with unresolved D. Looked up from germline, CDR1 is GTSNPN and CDR2 is SVGIG (reference sequence). The CDR3 spans 13 residues. V lost 0 bases to trimming and J lost 1 base, with 6 bases between them. CDR3 DNA sequence: TGTGCCTGGAGTGTATTGCCGAACACTGAAGCTTTCTTT. This sequence encodes CAWSVLPNTEAFF.

The chain recombines TRBV3-1 (or the pseudogene TRBV3-2) with TRBJ2-1; D ambiguous. This CDR3 has 15 amino acids. V was pared by 0 bases and J by 2 bases, with 8 bases between. The germline V gene encodes CDR1 LGHDT and CDR2 YNNKEL (reference sequence). CDR3 sequence (DNA): TGTGCCAGCAGCCAAGATCTAGTCACCTACAATGAGCAGTTCTTC. Encoded protein: CASSQDLVTYNEQFF.

The chain employs TRBV3-1 (or the pseudogene TRBV3-2) and TRBJ1-4, with D perhaps matching TRBD1 (6 bases). From germline, CDR1 is LGHDT and CDR2 YNNKEL (reference sequence). V gave up 0 bases and J gave up 3 bases, with 32 bases separating them. The CDR3 contains 23 residues. The CDR3 spells CASSQDSSRWDMRGGAPNEKLFF. CDR3 nucleotides: TGTGCCAGCAGCCAAGATAGTTCGAGGTGGGACATGAGGGGGGGCGCCCCTAATGAAAAACTGTTTTTT.

The rearrangement uses TRBV15 and TRBJ2-1; TRBD1 matches at 7 bases. Germline V gene lookup returns CDR1 LNHNV and CDR2 YYDKDF (reference sequence). CDR3 length equals 16 residues. V shed 3 bases, J shed 4 bases, and the junction held 9 bases outside the gene matches. For the CDR3, the DNA is TGTGCCACCAGCAGCTCCGGGACAGCTGTATACAATGAGCAGTTCTTC. It is translated as CATSSSGTAVYNEQFF.

This sequence joins TRBV2 and TRBJ2-2; TRBD2 matches at 12 bases. This CDR3 spans 14 amino acids. CDR1 and CDR2 from the germline V gene are SNHLY and FYNNEI. The V segment lost 8 bases and the J segment 7 bases; nucleotides outside the gene matches: 5. CDR3 bases: TGTGCCAGCTCCGGGACTAGCGGGCGCGGGGAGCTGTTTTTT. The encoded protein is CASSGTSGRGELFF.

The chain couples TRBV7-8 to TRBJ1-2, with TRBD1 matching 8 bases. The CDR3 covers 15 residues. With 5 bases clipped from V and 4 bases from J, the junction kept 9 bases outside the gene matches. Germline values: CDR1 SGHVS, CDR2 FQNEAQ. The CDR3 sequence: CASSRRGQGSYGYTF. CDR3 bases: TGTGCCAGCAGCAGAAGAGGACAGGGTAGCTATGGCTACACCTTC.

CDR3 bases: TGTGCCAGCAGCGCGGGACAGAGCTCTGGAAACACCATATATTTT. This encodes CASSAGQSSGNTIYF. J is TRBJ1-3 and V is TRBV11-3, with 7 bases matching TRBD1. Germline CDR1 SGHNT, CDR2 YENEEA. This CDR3 spans 15 amino acids. J gave up 0 bases and V 5 bases, and 4 bases lay outside the gene matches.

In its sample, this clone was seen once. V is TRBV18 and J is TRBJ2-7; no firm D call. The CDR3 sequence is 12 residues long. Trimming shortened V by 6 bases and J by 5 bases, and 11 bases separated the two germline ends. Per germline, CDR1 KGHSH and CDR2 LQKENI. The CDR3: CASSLLRNEQYF. The CDR3, as DNA: TGTGCCAGCTCCCTCCTTAGGAACGAGCAGTACTTC.

The rearrangement links TRBV5-4 to TRBJ2-1; tentatively, D is TRBD2 (6 bases). In germline, CDR1 is SGHNT, CDR2 YYREEE (reference sequence). This CDR3 has 15 amino acids. V lost 5 bases and J lost 4, with 16 bases in between. The CDR3 coding sequence is TGTGCCAGCAGTTCGGACTATGCCCCTTACAATGAGCAGTTCTTC. Its protein is CASSSDYAPYNEQFF.

The J gene is TRBJ1-5, the V gene TRBV20-1; no reliable D call. This CDR3 has 15 residues. CDR1 and CDR2 (germline): DFQATT, SNEGSKA (reference sequence). The ends were cut back, 3 bases at V and 9 bases at J, with 21 bases in the middle. The CDR3 sequence: CSASDTQTPNSPQHF. CDR3 nucleotide sequence: TGCAGTGCTAGTGACACTCAGACGCCGAATTCGCCCCAGCATTTT.

The V call is TRBV7-9, the J call TRBJ2-1; D is unresolved. Trimming removed 3 bases at V and 4 bases at J, with 10 bases between. The CDR3 runs 14 residues. Germline V CDR1 and CDR2: SEHNR, FQNEAQ (reference sequence). CDR3 DNA sequence: TGTGCCAGCAGCTTCCGAGGAGTTTACAATGAGCAGTTCTTC. This encodes CASSFRGVYNEQFF.

This sequence joins TRBV6-2 or TRBV6-3 and TRBJ2-7; D gene uncertain. Germline V gives CDR1 MNHEY, CDR2 SVGEGT. This CDR3 has 14 amino acids. The V gene lost 2 bases and the J gene lost 4 bases, with 12 bases spanning the gap. CDR3 DNA: TGTGCCAGCAGTTACGGGCATACAAGTTACGAGCAGTACGTC. Translation gives CASSYGHTSYEQYV.

This clone was recorded once. V is TRBV7-2 and J is TRBJ1-2, with a tentative D call TRBD1 (5 bases). This CDR3 has 13 residues. Germline V gives CDR1 SGHTA, CDR2 FQGNSA. V was trimmed by 5 bases and J by 3 bases, leaving 10 bases between them. CDR3 in DNA: TGTGCCAGCAGCGAGGGACCGTACTATGGCTACACCTTC. Amino acids: CASSEGPYYGYTF. Full variable domain (missing parts from reference TRBV7-2 and TRBJ1-2): GAGVSQSPSNKVTEKGKDVELRCDPISGHTALYWYRQSLGQGLEFLIYFQGNSAPDKSGLPSDRFSAERTGGSVSTLTIQRTQQEDSAVYLCASSEGPYYGYTFGSGTRLTVV.

The chain joins TRBV9 to TRBJ2-4, with D tentatively TRBD1 or TRBD2 (5 bases each). The CDR3 has 18 residues. V was shortened by 2 bases and J by 0 bases, with 18 bases between the two germline ends. In germline, CDR1 is SGDLS, CDR2 YYNGEE. The CDR3 sequence is CASSVGRGAPLAKNIQYF. The CDR3 nucleotides are TGTGCCAGCAGCGTTGGGCGAGGGGCCCCACTAGCCAAAAACATTCAGTACTTC.